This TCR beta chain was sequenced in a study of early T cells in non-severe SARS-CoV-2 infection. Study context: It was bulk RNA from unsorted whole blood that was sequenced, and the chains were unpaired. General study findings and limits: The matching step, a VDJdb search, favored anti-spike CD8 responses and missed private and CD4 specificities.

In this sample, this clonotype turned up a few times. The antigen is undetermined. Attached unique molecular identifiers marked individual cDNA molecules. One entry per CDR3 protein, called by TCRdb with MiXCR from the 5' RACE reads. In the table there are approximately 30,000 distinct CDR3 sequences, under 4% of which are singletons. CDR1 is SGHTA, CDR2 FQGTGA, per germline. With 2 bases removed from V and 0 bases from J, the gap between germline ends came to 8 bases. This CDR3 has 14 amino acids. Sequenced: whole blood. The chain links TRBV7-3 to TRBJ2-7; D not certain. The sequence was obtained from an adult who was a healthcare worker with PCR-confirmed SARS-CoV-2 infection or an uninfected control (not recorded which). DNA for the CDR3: TGTGCCAGCAGCTTATTCCAAAACTCCTACGAGCAGTACTTC. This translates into CASSLFQNSYEQYF.